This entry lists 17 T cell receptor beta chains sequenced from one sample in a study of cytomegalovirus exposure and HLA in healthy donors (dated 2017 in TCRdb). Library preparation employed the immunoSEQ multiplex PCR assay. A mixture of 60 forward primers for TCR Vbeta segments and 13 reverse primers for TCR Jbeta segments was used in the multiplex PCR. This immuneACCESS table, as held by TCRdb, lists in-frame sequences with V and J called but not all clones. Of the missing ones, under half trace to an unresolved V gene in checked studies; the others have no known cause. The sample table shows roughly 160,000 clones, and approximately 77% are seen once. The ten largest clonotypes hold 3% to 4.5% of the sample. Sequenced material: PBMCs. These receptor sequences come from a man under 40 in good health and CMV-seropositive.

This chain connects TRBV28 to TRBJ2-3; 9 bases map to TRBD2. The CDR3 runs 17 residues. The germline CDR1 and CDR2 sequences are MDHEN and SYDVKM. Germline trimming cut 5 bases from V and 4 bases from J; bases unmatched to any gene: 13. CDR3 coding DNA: TGTGCCAGCAGTACTCAACCGCGGGGGGGCTTCGCAGATACGCAGTATTTT. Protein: CASSTQPRGGFADTQYF.

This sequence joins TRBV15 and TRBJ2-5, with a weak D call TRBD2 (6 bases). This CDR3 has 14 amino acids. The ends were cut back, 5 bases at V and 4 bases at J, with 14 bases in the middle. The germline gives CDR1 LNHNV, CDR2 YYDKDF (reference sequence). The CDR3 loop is CATSLGGRAETQYF. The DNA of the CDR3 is TGTGCCACCAGCCTCGGGGGAAGGGCAGAGACCCAGTACTTC.

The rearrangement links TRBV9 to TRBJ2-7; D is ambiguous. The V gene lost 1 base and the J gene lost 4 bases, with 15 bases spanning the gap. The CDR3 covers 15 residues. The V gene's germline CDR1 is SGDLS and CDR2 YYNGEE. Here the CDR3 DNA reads TGTGCCAGCAGCGTAACCCCATTTTGGGCTTACGAGCAGTACTTC. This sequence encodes CASSVTPFWAYEQYF.

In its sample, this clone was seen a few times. CDR3: CASSQDASSGANVLTF. DNA for the CDR3: TGCGCCAGCAGCCAAGACGCCAGCTCTGGGGCCAACGTCCTGACTTTC. This chain uses TRBV4-3 with TRBJ2-6; D is ambiguous. Per germline, CDR1 LGHNA and CDR2 YSLEER. CDR3 length equals 16 residues. V was pared by 0 bases and J by 0 bases, with 6 bases between.

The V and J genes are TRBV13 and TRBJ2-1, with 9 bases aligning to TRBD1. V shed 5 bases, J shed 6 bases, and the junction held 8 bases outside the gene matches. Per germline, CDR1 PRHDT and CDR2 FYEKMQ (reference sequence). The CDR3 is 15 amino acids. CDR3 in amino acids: CASSHSGTGINEQFF. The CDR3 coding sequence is TGTGCCAGCAGCCACTCCGGGACAGGGATCAATGAGCAGTTCTTC. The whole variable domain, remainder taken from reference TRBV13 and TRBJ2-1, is AAGVIQSPRHLIKEKRETATLKCYPIPRHDTVYWYQQGPGQDPQFLISFYEKMQSDKGSIPDRFSAQQFSDYHSELNMSSLELGDSALYFCASSHSGTGINEQFFGPGTRLTVL.

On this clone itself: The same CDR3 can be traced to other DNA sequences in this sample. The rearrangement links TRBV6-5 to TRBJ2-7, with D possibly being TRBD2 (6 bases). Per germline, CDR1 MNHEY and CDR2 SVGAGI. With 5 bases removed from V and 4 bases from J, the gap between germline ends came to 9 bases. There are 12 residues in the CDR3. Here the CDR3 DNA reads TGTGCCAGCAGTCGGGGGACTTACGAGCAGTACTTC. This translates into CASSRGTYEQYF.

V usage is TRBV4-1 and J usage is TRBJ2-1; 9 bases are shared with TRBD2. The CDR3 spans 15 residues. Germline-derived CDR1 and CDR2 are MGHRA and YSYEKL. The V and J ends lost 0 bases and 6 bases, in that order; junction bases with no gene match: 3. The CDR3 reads CASSQERGGPNEQFF. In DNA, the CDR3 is TGCGCCAGCAGCCAAGAGCGGGGGGGCCCCAATGAGCAGTTCTTC.

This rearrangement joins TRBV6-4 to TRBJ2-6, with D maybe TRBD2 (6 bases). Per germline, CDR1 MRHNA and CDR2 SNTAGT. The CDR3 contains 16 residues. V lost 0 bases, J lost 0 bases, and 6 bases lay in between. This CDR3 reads CASSDSTSSGANVLTF. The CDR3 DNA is TGTGCCAGCAGTGACTCGACTAGCTCTGGGGCCAACGTCCTGACTTTC.

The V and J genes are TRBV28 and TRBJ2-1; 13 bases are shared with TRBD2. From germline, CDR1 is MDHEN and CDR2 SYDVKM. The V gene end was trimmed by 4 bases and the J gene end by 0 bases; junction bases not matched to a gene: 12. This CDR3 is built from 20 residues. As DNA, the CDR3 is TGTGCCAGCAGTTCTCCGGGACTAGCGGGGCCTAGGAGCTCCTACAATGAGCAGTTCTTC. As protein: CASSSPGLAGPRSSYNEQFF.

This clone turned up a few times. CDR3 region: CASTSGGNEQFF. CDR3 in DNA: TGTGCCAGTACTAGCGGGGGTAATGAGCAGTTCTTC. This chain joins TRBV19 and TRBJ2-1, with TRBD2 identical over 10 bases. J lost 7 bases, V lost 7 bases, and 1 base had no gene match. This CDR3 region has 12 residues. Germline-derived CDR1 and CDR2 are LNHDA and SQIVND (reference sequence).

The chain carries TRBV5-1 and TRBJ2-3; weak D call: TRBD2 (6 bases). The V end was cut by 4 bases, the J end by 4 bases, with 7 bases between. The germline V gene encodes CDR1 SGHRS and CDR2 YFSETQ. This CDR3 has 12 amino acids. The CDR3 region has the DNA TGCGCCAGCAGCAGGGACTCAGATACGCAGTATTTT. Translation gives CASSRDSDTQYF.

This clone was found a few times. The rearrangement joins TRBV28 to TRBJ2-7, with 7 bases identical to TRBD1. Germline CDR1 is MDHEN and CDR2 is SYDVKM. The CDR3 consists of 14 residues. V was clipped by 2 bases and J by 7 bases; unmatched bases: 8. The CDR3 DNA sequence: TGTGCCAGCAGTTTAGCGTACAGGGGTAGGGAGCAGTACTTC. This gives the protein CASSLAYRGREQYF.

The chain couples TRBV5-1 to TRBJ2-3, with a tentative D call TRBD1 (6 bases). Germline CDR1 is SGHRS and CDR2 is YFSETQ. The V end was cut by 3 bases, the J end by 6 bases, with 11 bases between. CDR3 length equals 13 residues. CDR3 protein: CASSWTVKDTQYF. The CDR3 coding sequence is TGCGCCAGCAGCTGGACAGTCAAGGATACGCAGTATTTT.

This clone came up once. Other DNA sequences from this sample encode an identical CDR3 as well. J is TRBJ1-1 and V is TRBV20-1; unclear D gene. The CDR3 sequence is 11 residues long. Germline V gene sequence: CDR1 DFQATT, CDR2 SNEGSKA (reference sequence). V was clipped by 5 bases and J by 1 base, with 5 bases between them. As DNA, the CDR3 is TGCAGTGCTTCCAGGAACACTGAAGCTTTCTTT. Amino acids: CSASRNTEAFF.

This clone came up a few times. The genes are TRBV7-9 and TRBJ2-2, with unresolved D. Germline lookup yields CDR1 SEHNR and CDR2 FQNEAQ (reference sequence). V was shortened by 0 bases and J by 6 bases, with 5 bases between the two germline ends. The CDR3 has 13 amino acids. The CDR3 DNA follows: TGTGCCAGCAGCTTAGCCGGGTCCGGGGAGCTGTTTTTT. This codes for CASSLAGSGELFF.

This chain's CDR3 is CASSPAGGSYEQYF. The CDR3 coding sequence is TGTGCCAGCAGCCCCGCGGGGGGATCCTACGAGCAGTACTTC. The J gene is TRBJ2-7, the V gene TRBV7-9, with TRBD2 matching 8 bases. Germline V gene lookup returns CDR1 SEHNR and CDR2 FQNEAQ (reference sequence). CDR3 length: 14 residues. With V trimmed by 5 bases and J by 1 base, 4 bases remained unmatched.

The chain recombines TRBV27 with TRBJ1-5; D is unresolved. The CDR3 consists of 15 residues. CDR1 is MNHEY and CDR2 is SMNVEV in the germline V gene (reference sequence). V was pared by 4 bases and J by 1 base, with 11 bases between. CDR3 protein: CASSSIAGSNQPQHF. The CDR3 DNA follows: TGTGCCAGCAGTTCCATAGCCGGAAGCAATCAGCCCCAGCATTTT.